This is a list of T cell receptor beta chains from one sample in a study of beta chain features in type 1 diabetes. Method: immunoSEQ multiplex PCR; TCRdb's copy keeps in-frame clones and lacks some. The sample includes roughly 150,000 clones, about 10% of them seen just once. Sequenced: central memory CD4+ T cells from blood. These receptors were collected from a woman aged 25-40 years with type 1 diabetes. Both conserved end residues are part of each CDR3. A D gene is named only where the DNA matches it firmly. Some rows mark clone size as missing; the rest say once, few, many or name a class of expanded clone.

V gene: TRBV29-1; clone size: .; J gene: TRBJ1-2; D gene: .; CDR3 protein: CSVVEGDYGYTF; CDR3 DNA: TGCAGCGTTGTAGAGGGAGACTATGGCTACACCTTC
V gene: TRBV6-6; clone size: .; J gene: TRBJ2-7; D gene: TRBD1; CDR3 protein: CASSYSSGTGPYEQYF; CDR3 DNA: TGTGCCAGCAGTTACTCGAGCGGGACAGGGCCCTACGAGCAGTACTTC
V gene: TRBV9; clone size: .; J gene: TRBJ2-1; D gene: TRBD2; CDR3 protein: CASSLLGTSGRAPQFF; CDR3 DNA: TGTGCCAGCAGCCTACTGGGGACTAGCGGGAGGGCACCACAGTTCTTC
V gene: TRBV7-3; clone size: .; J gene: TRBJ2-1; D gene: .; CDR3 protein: CASSQSRQDNEQFF; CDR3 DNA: TGTGCCAGCAGCCAGTCTCGACAAGACAATGAGCAGTTCTTC
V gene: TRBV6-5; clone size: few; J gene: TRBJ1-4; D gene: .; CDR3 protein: CASSSAVGATNEKLFF; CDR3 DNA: TGTGCCAGCAGTTCCGCCGTCGGGGCAACTAATGAAAAACTGTTTTTT
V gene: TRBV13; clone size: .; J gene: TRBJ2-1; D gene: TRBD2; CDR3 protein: CASSSQTSGSRLFF; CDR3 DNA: TGTGCCAGCAGCTCCCAGACTAGCGGGAGTCGGCTGTTCTTC
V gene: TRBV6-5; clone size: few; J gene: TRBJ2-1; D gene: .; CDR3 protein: CASSPQWNEQFF; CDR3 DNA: TGTGCCAGCAGTCCACAGTGGAATGAGCAGTTCTTC
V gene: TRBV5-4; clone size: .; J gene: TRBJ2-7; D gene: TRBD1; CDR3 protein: CASSSDRGGGAYEQYF; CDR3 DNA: TGTGCCAGCAGCTCCGACAGGGGTGGTGGGGCCTACGAGCAGTACTTC
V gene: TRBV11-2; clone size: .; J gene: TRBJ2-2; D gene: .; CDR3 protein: CASSLSRLNTGELFF; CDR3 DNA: TGTGCCAGCAGCTTATCGCGACTGAACACCGGGGAGCTGTTTTTT
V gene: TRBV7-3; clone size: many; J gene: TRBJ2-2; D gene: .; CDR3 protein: CASSLGGRGNTGELFF; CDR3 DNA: TGTGCCAGCAGCTTAGGTGGCAGGGGGAACACCGGGGAGCTGTTTTTT
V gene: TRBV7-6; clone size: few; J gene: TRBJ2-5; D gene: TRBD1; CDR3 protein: CASSQNRGKETQYF; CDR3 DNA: TGTGCCAGCAGCCAAAACAGGGGTAAAGAGACCCAGTACTTC
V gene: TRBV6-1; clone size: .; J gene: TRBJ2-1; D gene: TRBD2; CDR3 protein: CASSELAGSTYNEQFF; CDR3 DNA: TGTGCCAGCAGTGAACTAGCGGGCTCTACCTACAATGAGCAGTTCTTC
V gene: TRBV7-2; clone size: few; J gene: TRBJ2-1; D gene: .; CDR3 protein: CASSLDFGLNNEQFF; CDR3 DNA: TGTGCCAGCAGCTTAGATTTTGGACTTAACAATGAGCAGTTCTTC
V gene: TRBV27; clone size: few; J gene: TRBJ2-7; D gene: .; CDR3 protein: CASRPVMGAGEQYF; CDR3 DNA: TGTGCCAGCAGGCCCGTGATGGGAGCAGGCGAGCAGTACTTC
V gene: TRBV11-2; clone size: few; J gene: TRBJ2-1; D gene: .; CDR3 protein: CASSFEYGNEQFF; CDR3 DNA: TGTGCCAGCAGCTTTGAGTACGGCAATGAGCAGTTCTTC
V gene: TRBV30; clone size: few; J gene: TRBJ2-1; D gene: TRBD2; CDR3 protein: CAWTRENSGKAGQFF; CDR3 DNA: TGTGCCTGGACCAGGGAGAATAGCGGGAAGGCGGGGCAGTTCTTC
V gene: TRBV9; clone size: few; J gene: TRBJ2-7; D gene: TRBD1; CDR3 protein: CASSAGTGVYEQYF; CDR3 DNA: TGTGCCAGCAGCGCCGGGACAGGGGTATACGAGCAGTACTTC